This T cell receptor beta chain emerged from a study of blood T cell repertoires in COVID-19. Method: immunoSEQ multiplex PCR; TCRdb's copy keeps in-frame clones and lacks some. The table includes a few hundred thousand clones, more than 75% detected once. Trimming pared 0 bases from V and 4 bases from J, leaving 15 bases between. This CDR3 contains 17 residues. Germline loops: CDR1 LGHDT, CDR2 YNNKEL (reference sequence). All enrollees were roughly 18 to 89 years old and from around 25 US areas. Either two negative PCRs, clearance, or symptom resolution qualified Cohort 3 donors as recovered. Sample: PBMCs or T cells enriched from blood (not recorded which). This clonotype was sampled from a woman aged 25 to 39 who had recovered from COVID-19. The chain joins TRBV3-1 (or the pseudogene TRBV3-2) to TRBJ2-2; weak D call: TRBD2 (6 bases). CDR3 DNA: TGTGCCAGCAGCCAAGAGGGTGTGCGGGGAGGCACCGGGGAGCTGTTTTTT. This sequence encodes CASSQEGVRGGTGELFF.